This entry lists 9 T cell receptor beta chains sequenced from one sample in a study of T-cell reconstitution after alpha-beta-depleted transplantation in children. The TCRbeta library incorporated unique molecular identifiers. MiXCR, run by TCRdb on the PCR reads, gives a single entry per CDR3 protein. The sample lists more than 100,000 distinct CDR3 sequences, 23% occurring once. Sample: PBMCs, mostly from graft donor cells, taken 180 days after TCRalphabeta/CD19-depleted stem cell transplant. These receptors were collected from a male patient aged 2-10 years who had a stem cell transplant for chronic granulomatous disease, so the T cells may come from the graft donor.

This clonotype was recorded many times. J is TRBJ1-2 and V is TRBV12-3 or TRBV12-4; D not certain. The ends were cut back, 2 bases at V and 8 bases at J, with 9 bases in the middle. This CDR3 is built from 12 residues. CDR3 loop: CASSLRPTGYTF. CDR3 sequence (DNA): TGTGCCAGCAGTTTAAGACCGACCGGCTACACCTTC.

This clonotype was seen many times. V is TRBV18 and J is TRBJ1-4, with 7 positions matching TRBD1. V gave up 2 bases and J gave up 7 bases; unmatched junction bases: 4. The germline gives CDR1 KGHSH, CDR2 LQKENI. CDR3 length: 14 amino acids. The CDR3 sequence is CASSPSTGFEKLFF. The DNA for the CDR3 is TGTGCCAGCTCACCATCGACAGGGTTTGAAAAACTGTTTTTT.

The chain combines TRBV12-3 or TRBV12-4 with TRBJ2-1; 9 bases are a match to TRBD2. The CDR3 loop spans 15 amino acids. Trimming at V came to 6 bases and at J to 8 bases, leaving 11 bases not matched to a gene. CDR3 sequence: CASSRREREAYEQFF. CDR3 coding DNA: TGTGCCAGCAGCCGACGTGAGCGGGAGGCCTATGAGCAGTTCTTC.

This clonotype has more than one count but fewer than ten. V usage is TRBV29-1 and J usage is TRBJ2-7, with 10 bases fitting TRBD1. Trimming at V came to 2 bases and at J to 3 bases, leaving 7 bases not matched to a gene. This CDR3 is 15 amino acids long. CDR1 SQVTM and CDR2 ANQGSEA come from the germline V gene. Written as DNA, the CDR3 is TGCAGCGTTGAACTCTCGACAGGGGGCCTCTACGAGCAGTACTTC. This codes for CSVELSTGGLYEQYF.

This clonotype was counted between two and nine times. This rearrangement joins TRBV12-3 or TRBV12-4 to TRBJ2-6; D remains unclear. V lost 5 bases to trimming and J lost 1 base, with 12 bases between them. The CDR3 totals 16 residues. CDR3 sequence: CASSPTKESGANVLTF. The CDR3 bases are TGTGCCAGCAGTCCAACCAAAGAGTCTGGGGCCAACGTCCTGACTTTC.

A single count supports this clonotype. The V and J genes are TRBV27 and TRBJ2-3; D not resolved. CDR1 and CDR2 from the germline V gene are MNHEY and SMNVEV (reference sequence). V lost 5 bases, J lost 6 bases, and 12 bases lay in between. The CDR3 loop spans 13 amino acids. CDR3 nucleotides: TGTGCCAGCAGTCCTTTTAATGGGGATACGCAGTATTTT. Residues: CASSPFNGDTQYF.

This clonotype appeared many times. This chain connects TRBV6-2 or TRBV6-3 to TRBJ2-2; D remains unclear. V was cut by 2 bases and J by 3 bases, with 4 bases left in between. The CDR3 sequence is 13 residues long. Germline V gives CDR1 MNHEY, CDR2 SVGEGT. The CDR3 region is CASSYTDTGELFF. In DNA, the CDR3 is TGTGCCAGCAGTTACACAGACACCGGGGAGCTGTTTTTT.

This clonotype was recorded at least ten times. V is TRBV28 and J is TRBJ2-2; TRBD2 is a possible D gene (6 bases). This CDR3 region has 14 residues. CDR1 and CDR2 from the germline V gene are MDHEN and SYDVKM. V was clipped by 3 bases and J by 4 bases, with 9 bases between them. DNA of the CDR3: TGTGCCAGCAGTTTTCAGGGAGGCACCGGGGAGCTGTTTTTT. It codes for CASSFQGGTGELFF. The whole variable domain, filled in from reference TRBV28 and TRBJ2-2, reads DVKVTQSSRYLVKRTGEKVFLECVQDMDHENMFWYRQDPGLGLRLIYFSYDVKMKEKGDIPEGYSVSREKKERFSLILESASTNQTSMYLCASSFQGGTGELFFGEGSRLTVL.

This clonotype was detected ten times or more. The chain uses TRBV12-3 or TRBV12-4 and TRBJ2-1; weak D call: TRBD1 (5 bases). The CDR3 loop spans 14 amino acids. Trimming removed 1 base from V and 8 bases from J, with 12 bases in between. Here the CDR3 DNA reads TGTGCCAGCAGTTTAGACAGGCCCGGTCATGAGCAGTTCTTC. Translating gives CASSLDRPGHEQFF.